One and the same sample provided the 27 T cell receptor beta chains below, sequenced in a study of blood T cell repertoires in COVID-19. The method was immunoSEQ multiplex PCR; TCRdb's version includes in-frame clones alone and lacks a portion of them. The profile shows about 50,000 clones, 86% of them singletons. What was sequenced was peripheral blood. These receptors originate from a woman aged 55 to 70 with acute or convalescent COVID-19.

Comments on this clone: Different DNA sequences within this sample yield the same CDR3. In nucleotides, the CDR3 is TGTGCCAGCAGCGTAGACAGGAACACTGAAGCTTTCTTT. Translated: CASSVDRNTEAFF. The V call is TRBV9, the J call TRBJ1-1; D remains ambiguous. This CDR3 is 13 amino acids long. The V gene lost 0 bases and the J gene lost 1 base, with 4 bases spanning the gap. Germline CDR1 reads SGDLS; CDR2 reads YYNGEE.

The chain couples TRBV7-9 to TRBJ1-2; no clear D gene. Trimming took off 5 bases at V and 9 bases at J, with 13 bases between the two ends. The CDR3 totals 12 residues. The germline V gene encodes CDR1 SEHNR and CDR2 FQNEAQ (reference sequence). The CDR3 DNA sequence: TGTGCCAGCAGCCCTCAACCTGGGCGCTACACCTTC. It specifies CASSPQPGRYTF.

J is TRBJ1-2 and V is TRBV5-6; TRBD1 might be the D (6 bases). The V and J ends lost 3 bases and 5 bases respectively, with 14 bases between them. This CDR3 spans 14 amino acids. The V gene's germline CDR1 is SGHDT and CDR2 YYEEEE. The CDR3 is CASSSGQNQYGYTF. In nucleotides, the CDR3 is TGTGCCAGCAGCTCAGGACAGAACCAATATGGCTACACCTTC.

This chain links TRBV30 with TRBJ2-1, with D uncertain. V was shortened by 3 bases and J by 5 bases, with 8 bases between the two germline ends. This CDR3 spans 12 amino acids. CDR1 GTSNPN and CDR2 SVGIG come from the germline V gene (reference sequence). The DNA for the CDR3 is TGTGCCTGGAGGCCTCAGAACAATGAGCAGTTCTTC. This gives the protein CAWRPQNNEQFF. The full variable domain, completed using reference TRBV30 and TRBJ2-1, is SQTIHQWPATLVQPVGSPLSLECTVEGTSNPNLYWYRQAAGRGLQLLFYSVGIGQISSEVPQNLSASRPQDRQFILSSKKLLLSDSGFYLCAWRPQNNEQFFGPGTRLTVL.

The gene calls are TRBV3-1 (or the pseudogene TRBV3-2) and TRBJ2-3, with D unclear. V dropped 4 bases and J dropped 10 bases, with 18 bases sitting between them. The CDR3 sequence is 14 residues long. In germline, CDR1 is LGHDT, CDR2 YNNKEL (reference sequence). CDR3 residues: CASSLKLRQKAQYF. In DNA, the CDR3 is TGTGCCAGCAGCCTAAAACTCCGCCAAAAAGCGCAGTATTTT.

The chain carries TRBV10-3 and TRBJ2-7, with D unclear. V gave up 3 bases and J gave up 3 bases, with 6 bases separating them. The CDR3 is 12 residues long. Germline CDR1 reads ENHRY; CDR2 reads SYGVKD. The DNA of the CDR3 is TGTGCCATCAGTGACGAGAGCTACGAGCAGTACTTC. The encoded protein is CAISDESYEQYF.

The genes are TRBV7-2 and TRBJ1-1; 8 nucleotides agree with TRBD1. J was trimmed by 4 bases and V by 5 bases; bases with no gene match: 12. There are 16 residues in the CDR3. From germline, CDR1 is SGHTA and CDR2 FQGNSA. The CDR3 reads CASSEQTGALGTEAFF. Here the CDR3 DNA reads TGTGCCAGCAGCGAGCAGACAGGGGCATTGGGCACTGAAGCTTTCTTT.

The chain has TRBV7-2 and TRBJ2-2, with 7 bases aligning to TRBD2. This CDR3 is built from 16 residues. CDR1 SGHTA and CDR2 FQGNSA come from the germline V gene. V dropped 4 bases and J dropped 1; count of bases not matched to a gene: 6. This chain's CDR3 is CASSSGGTLNTGELFF. The CDR3 DNA reads as TGTGCCAGCAGCTCCGGGGGGACTTTGAACACCGGGGAGCTGTTTTTT.

The genes are TRBV6-2 or TRBV6-3 and TRBJ2-7; D is possibly TRBD2 (5 bases). V lost 0 bases, J lost 2 bases, and 20 bases lay in between. This CDR3 has 18 residues. Germline V lookup: CDR1 MNHEY, CDR2 SVGEGT. The CDR3 region has the DNA TGTGCCAGCAGTTACTCGAGGGAATTCGGATTCCTTACCTACGAGCAGTACTTC. Its translation: CASSYSREFGFLTYEQYF.

V usage is TRBV5-6 and J usage is TRBJ1-1; D possibly corresponds to TRBD1 (5 bases). V lost 0 bases and J 1 base, leaving 13 bases between the germline ends. The germline CDR1 and CDR2 sequences are SGHDT and YYEEEE. CDR3 length equals 16 residues. The CDR3 region has the DNA TGTGCCAGCAGCTTGGATCCCCAGGGTTCGAACACTGAAGCTTTCTTT. Translated: CASSLDPQGSNTEAFF. The complete variable domain, with remaining parts taken from reference TRBV5-6 and TRBJ1-1, reads DAGVTQSPTHLIKTRGQQVTLRCSPKSGHDTVSWYQQALGQGPQFIFQYYEEEERQRGNFPDRFSGHQFPNYSSELNVNALLLGDSALYLCASSLDPQGSNTEAFFGQGTRLTVV.

The chain has TRBV29-1 and TRBJ1-1; D may be TRBD1 (5 bases). The CDR3 runs to 14 residues. CDR1 and CDR2 (germline): SQVTM, ANQGSEA. V lost 7 bases and J 0 bases, leaving 15 bases between the germline ends. DNA for the CDR3: TGCAGCGCTGCCGTAAGGGGATTGAACACTGAAGCTTTCTTT. Translated: CSAAVRGLNTEAFF.

The chain carries TRBV5-1 and TRBJ2-1, with 9 bases identical to TRBD1. The CDR3 is 15 residues long. Trimming took 4 bases from V and 6 from J; bases not matched to a gene: 8. CDR1 and CDR2 (germline): SGHRS, YFSETQ. CDR3 in amino acids: CASSPQGALANEQFF. In DNA, the CDR3 is TGCGCCAGCAGCCCACAGGGGGCACTAGCCAATGAGCAGTTCTTC.

The V gene is TRBV2, the J gene TRBJ2-4, with 10 nucleotides matching TRBD2. The CDR3 is 15 residues long. V dropped 5 bases and J dropped 8; count of bases not matched to a gene: 9. Germline CDR1 SNHLY, CDR2 FYNNEI. CDR3 in amino acids: CASSSLAGEGDIQYF. For the CDR3, the DNA is TGTGCCAGCAGTAGCCTAGCGGGAGAAGGTGACATTCAGTACTTC. The full variable domain, completed using reference TRBV2 and TRBJ2-4, is EPEVTQTPSHQVTQMGQEVILRCVPISNHLYFYWYRQILGQKVEFLVSFYNNEISEKSEIFDDQFSVERPDGSNFTLKIRSTKLEDSAMYFCASSSLAGEGDIQYFGAGTRLSVL.

The V call is TRBV5-4, the J call TRBJ1-1; tentatively, D is TRBD1 (6 bases). Germline CDR1 SGHNT, CDR2 YYREEE (reference sequence). The CDR3 runs to 16 residues. Trimming pared 4 bases from V and 1 base from J, leaving 17 bases between. CDR3 region: CASSPSVGAGNTEAFF. In DNA, the CDR3 is TGTGCCAGCAGCCCCAGCGTGGGGGCTGGGAACACTGAAGCTTTCTTT. Combining the CDR3 with reference TRBV5-4 and TRBJ1-1 gives the whole variable domain ETGVTQSPTHLIKTRGQQVTLRCSSQSGHNTVSWYQQALGQGPQFIFQYYREEENGRGNFPPRFSGLQFPNYSSELNVNALELDDSALYLCASSPSVGAGNTEAFFGQGTRLTVV.

The chain couples TRBV2 to TRBJ2-7; TRBD2 agrees at 8 bases. V was clipped by 5 bases and J by 6 bases; unmatched bases: 12. The CDR3 spans 15 residues. From germline, CDR1 is SNHLY and CDR2 FYNNEI. As DNA, the CDR3 is TGTGCCAGCAGTCGAGGGACGGGGGGGCTGGTCGAGCAGTACTTC. It is translated as CASSRGTGGLVEQYF.

This chain links TRBV18 with TRBJ1-3; TRBD1 aligns across 8 bases. Germline assignment: CDR1 KGHSH and CDR2 LQKENI. V was pared by 6 bases and J by 4 bases, with 8 bases of the junction left unmatched. This CDR3 has 15 amino acids. The CDR3: CASSPDRVIGNTIYF. The CDR3 region has the DNA TGTGCCAGCTCCCCGGACAGGGTCATCGGAAACACCATATATTTT.

V is TRBV7-2 and J is TRBJ2-5, with 9 bases fitting TRBD2. The CDR3 runs 15 residues. Germline values: CDR1 SGHTA, CDR2 FQGNSA. J was trimmed by 4 bases and V by 1 base; bases with no gene match: 4. CDR3 residues: CASSLGGGALETQYF. The CDR3 region has the DNA TGTGCCAGCAGCTTAGGCGGGGGGGCCCTAGAGACCCAGTACTTC.

The rearrangement uses TRBV5-6 and TRBJ1-5, with TRBD1 identical over 10 bases. Unmatched junction bases numbered 1, after V lost 3 bases and J lost 7 bases. This CDR3 has 13 amino acids. Germline V gene data show CDR1 as SGHDT and CDR2 as YYEEEE. This chain's CDR3 is CASSSGQGQPQHF. As DNA, the CDR3 is TGTGCCAGCAGCTCGGGACAGGGGCAGCCCCAGCATTTT.

V gene TRBV30 combines with J gene TRBJ2-2, with 13 bases identical to TRBD2. Per the germline V gene, CDR1 is GTSNPN and CDR2 is SVGIG (reference sequence). This CDR3 spans 16 amino acids. With 7 bases clipped from V and 0 bases from J, the junction kept 5 bases outside the gene matches. CDR3 nucleotide sequence: TGTGCCTCGGGACTAGCGGGAACTCCGAACACCGGGGAGCTGTTTTTT. Its translation is CASGLAGTPNTGELFF.

The chain employs TRBV19 and TRBJ2-2; D remains ambiguous. CDR3 length equals 12 residues. Looked up from germline, CDR1 is LNHDA and CDR2 is SQIVND (reference sequence). V lost 10 bases, J lost 3 bases, and 9 bases lay in between. The CDR3 nucleotides read TGTGCCATTTCCAGTGACACCGGGGAGCTGTTTTTT. This sequence encodes CAISSDTGELFF.

The chain couples TRBV30 to TRBJ2-4; D possibly corresponds to TRBD1 (6 bases). The length of the CDR3 is 13 residues. The germline V gene has CDR1 GTSNPN and CDR2 SVGIG (reference sequence). Trimming took 6 bases from V and 3 from J, leaving 12 bases between them. The CDR3 DNA follows: TGTGCCTGTCATGGGACATTCAAAAACATTCAGTACTTC. Translated, it gives CACHGTFKNIQYF.

The J gene is TRBJ1-2, the V gene TRBV19, with TRBD1 identical over 8 bases. The CDR3 consists of 16 residues. Losses at the gene ends were 5 bases for V and 2 bases for J; bases not matched to a gene: 10. The germline gives CDR1 LNHDA, CDR2 SQIVND (reference sequence). The CDR3 spells CASSSDRGGINYGYTF. CDR3 sequence (DNA): TGTGCCAGTAGTTCAGACAGGGGCGGGATAAACTATGGCTACACCTTC.

This clone appeared a single time. This sequence joins TRBV18 and TRBJ1-2, with TRBD1 matching 8 bases. This CDR3 is 17 amino acids long. CDR1 and CDR2 (germline): KGHSH, LQKENI. J gave up 5 bases and V 0 bases, and 11 bases lay outside the gene matches. In DNA, the CDR3 is TGTGCCAGCTCACCACCGTCGACAGGGGATCCCCTTTATGGCTACACCTTC. Translation gives CASSPPSTGDPLYGYTF.

In this sample, this clone turned up once. The chain couples TRBV7-2 to TRBJ2-2; D remains unclear. Germline assignment: CDR1 SGHTA and CDR2 FQGNSA. With 5 bases removed from V and 7 bases from J, the gap between germline ends came to 14 bases. The CDR3 runs to 14 residues. CDR3 loop: CASSPRSRSGELFF. Here the CDR3 DNA reads TGTGCCAGCAGCCCCCGGTCGCGAAGCGGGGAGCTGTTTTTT.

The chain is built from TRBV7-8 and TRBJ1-1; D uncertain. The CDR3 is 17 amino acids. With 0 bases removed from V and 1 base from J, the gap between germline ends came to 15 bases. Germline lookup yields CDR1 SGHVS and CDR2 FQNEAQ. The CDR3 sequence: CASSLAPLGQANTEAFF. The CDR3 DNA is TGTGCCAGCAGCTTAGCCCCCCTCGGTCAGGCGAACACTGAAGCTTTCTTT. Full variable domain (remainder filled in from reference TRBV7-8 and TRBJ1-1): GAGVSQSPRYKVAKRGQDVALRCDPISGHVSLFWYQQALGQGPEFLTYFQNEAQLDKSGLPSDRFFAERPEGSVSTLKIQRTQQEDSAVYLCASSLAPLGQANTEAFFGQGTRLTVV.

The V and J genes are TRBV9 and TRBJ2-1; D possibly corresponds to TRBD2 (6 bases). The germline V gene encodes CDR1 SGDLS and CDR2 YYNGEE. CDR3 length equals 14 residues. The germline V and J ends were trimmed by 0 bases and 10 bases, with 14 bases remaining between them. CDR3 in DNA: TGTGCCAGCAGCGTAGACCCCGGGCTAGCGGAGCAGTTCTTC. This encodes CASSVDPGLAEQFF.

The genes are TRBV9 and TRBJ1-2, with a possible D match to TRBD1 (5 bases). The germline CDR1 and CDR2 sequences are SGDLS and YYNGEE. V dropped 3 bases and J dropped 4 bases, with 10 bases sitting between them. CDR3 length equals 13 residues. CDR3 sequence reads: CASSATGPYGYTF. In nucleotides, the CDR3 is TGTGCCAGCAGCGCAACAGGCCCCTATGGCTACACCTTC.